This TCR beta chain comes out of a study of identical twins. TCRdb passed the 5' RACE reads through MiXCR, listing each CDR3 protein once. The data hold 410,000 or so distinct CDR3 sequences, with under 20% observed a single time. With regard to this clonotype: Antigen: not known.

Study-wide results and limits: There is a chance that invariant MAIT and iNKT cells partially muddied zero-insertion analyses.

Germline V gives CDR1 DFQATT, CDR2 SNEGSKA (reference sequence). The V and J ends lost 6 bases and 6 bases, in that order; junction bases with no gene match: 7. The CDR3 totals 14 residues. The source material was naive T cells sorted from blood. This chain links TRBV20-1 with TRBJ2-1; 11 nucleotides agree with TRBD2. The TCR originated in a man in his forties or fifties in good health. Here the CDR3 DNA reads TGCAGTGCAAATAGCGGGGGGGCCGTCAATGAGCAGTTCTTC. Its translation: CSANSGGAVNEQFF.